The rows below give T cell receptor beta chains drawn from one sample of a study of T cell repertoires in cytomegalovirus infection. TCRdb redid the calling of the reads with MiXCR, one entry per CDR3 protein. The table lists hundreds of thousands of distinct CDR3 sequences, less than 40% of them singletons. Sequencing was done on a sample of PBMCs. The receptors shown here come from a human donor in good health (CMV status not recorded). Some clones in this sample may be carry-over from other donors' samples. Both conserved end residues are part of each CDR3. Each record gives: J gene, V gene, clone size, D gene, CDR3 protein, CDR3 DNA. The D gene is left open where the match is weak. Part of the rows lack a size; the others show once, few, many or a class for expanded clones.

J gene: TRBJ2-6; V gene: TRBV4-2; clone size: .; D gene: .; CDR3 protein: CASSLTPGSGANVLTF; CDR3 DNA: TGTGCCAGCAGCCTCACGCCGGGGTCTGGGGCCAACGTCCTGACTTTC
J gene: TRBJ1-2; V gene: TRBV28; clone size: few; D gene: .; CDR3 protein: CASSFLRTGGGYTF; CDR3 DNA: TGTGCCAGCAGTTTCCTCAGGACCGGCGGTGGCTACACCTTC
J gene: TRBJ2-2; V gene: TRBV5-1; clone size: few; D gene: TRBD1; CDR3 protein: CATQDRANTGELFF; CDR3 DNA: TGCGCCACCCAGGACAGGGCGAACACCGGGGAGCTGTTTTTT
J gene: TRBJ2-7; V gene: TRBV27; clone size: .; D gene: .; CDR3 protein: CASSPGLYPHEQYF; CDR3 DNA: TGTGCCAGCAGTCCCGGCCTCTACCCCCACGAGCAGTACTTC
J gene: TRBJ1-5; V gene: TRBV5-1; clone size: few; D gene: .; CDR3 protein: CASSLWGSGDQPQHF; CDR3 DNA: TGCGCCAGCAGCTTGTGGGGGTCAGGGGATCAGCCCCAGCATTTT
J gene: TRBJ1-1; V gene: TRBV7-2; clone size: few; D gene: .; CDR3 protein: CASSLWEGSEAFF; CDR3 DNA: TGTGCCAGCAGCTTATGGGAGGGGTCTGAAGCTTTCTTT
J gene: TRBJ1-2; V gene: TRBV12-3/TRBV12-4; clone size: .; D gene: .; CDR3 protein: CASSLWSGGYTF; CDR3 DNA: TGTGCCAGCAGTTTGTGGTCCGGTGGCTACACCTTC
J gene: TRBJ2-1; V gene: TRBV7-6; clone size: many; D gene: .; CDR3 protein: CASSLSGNSYNEQFF; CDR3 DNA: TGTGCCAGCAGTTTGTCGGGAAACTCCTACAATGAGCAGTTCTTC
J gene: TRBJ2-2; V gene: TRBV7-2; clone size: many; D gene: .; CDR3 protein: CASSPAVGNTGELFF; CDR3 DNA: TGTGCCAGCAGCCCCGCAGTAGGGAACACCGGGGAGCTGTTTTTT
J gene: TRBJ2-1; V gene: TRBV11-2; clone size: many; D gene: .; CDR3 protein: CASSLVPHPSMAGRYNEQFF; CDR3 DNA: TGTGCCAGCAGCTTAGTTCCCCACCCCTCTATGGCGGGAAGGTACAATGAGCAGTTCTTC
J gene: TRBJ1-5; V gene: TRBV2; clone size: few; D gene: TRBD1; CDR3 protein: CASRGTGWVQPQHF; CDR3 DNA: TGTGCCAGCAGAGGGACAGGGTGGGTTCAGCCCCAGCATTTT
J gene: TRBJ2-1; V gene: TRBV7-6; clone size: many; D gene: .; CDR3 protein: CASSSGQKPNEQFF; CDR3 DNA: TGTGCCAGCAGCTCGGGTCAGAAACCCAATGAGCAGTTCTTC
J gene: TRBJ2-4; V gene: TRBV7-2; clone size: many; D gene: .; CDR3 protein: CASSSGGLSNIQYF; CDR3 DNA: TGTGCCAGCAGTTCTGGGGGGCTATCGAACATTCAGTACTTC
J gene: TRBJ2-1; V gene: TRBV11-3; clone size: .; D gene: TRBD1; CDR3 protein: CASTGGVNNEQFF; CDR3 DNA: TGTGCCAGTACAGGGGGCGTGAACAATGAGCAGTTCTTC
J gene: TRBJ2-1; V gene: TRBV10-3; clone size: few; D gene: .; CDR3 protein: CAISPVLDNEQFF; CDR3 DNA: TGTGCCATCTCGCCGGTCCTGGACAATGAGCAGTTCTTC
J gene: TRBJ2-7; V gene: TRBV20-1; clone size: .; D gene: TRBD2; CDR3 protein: CSASGLDRGEQYF; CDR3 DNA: TGCAGTGCCTCGGGACTAGATCGCGGCGAGCAGTACTTC
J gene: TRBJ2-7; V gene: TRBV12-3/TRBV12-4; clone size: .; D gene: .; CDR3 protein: CASRPIWEARPTF; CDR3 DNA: TGTGCCAGCAGGCCGATTTGGGAAGCCCGTCCCACGTTC
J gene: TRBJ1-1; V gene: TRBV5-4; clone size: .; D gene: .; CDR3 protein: CASSFLEGYTEAFF; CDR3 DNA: TGTGCCAGCAGCTTTCTCGAGGGATACACTGAAGCTTTCTTT
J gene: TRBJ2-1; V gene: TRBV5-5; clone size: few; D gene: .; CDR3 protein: CASSLIGGSNEQFF; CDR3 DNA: TGTGCCAGCAGCTTGATCGGAGGGAGCAATGAGCAGTTCTTC